The 10 T cell receptor beta chains given below trace back to one sample, sequenced in a study of T cells in Graves' hyperthyroidism and ophthalmopathy (dated by TCRdb to the late 2010s). Library method: multiplex PCR. Reads for this sample came from an Illumina HiSeq 2000. The TCR beta CDR3 regions were amplified from the RNA transcripts. The first round of RT-PCR for the TCR CDR3 was performed with the HTBI primer set and the Qiagen OneStep RT-PCR kit. TCRdb reworked the public reads: Q25 trimming with fastp, MiXCR clone assembly, productive beta chains retained. For every CDR3 protein sequence, its rows merge into one entry that carries the most common genes and DNA. The sample contains about 280,000 distinct CDR3 sequences, approximately 26% of them found a single time. Approximately 30% of the sample lies in the top ten. The material sequenced was blood. Receptors originate from a man in his forties with Graves' hyperthyroidism that later progressed to Graves' ophthalmopathy.

This clonotype was detected many times. The chain combines TRBV7-8 with TRBJ2-1, with TRBD1 matching 8 bases. The junction had 2 bases not matched to a gene; V was cut back by 5 bases and J by 8 bases. Germline values: CDR1 SGHVS, CDR2 FQNEAQ. The CDR3 has 12 residues. Here the CDR3 DNA reads TGTGCCAGCAGCATGGACAGGGATGAGCAGTTCTTC. It yields the protein CASSMDRDEQFF.

This clonotype was counted ten times or more. The chain combines TRBV12-3 or TRBV12-4 with TRBJ1-2, with D unresolved. Between the trimmed V and J ends, which lost 4 bases and 5 bases, there was a span of 20 bases. CDR3 length equals 16 residues. In nucleotides, the CDR3 is TGTGCCAGCAGTTCTCGAACCGCTGGCGGCGTTTATGGCTACACCTTC. Translating it yields CASSSRTAGGVYGYTF.

The rearrangement uses TRBV20-1 and TRBJ1-5; D possibly corresponds to TRBD1 (5 bases). CDR3 length equals 19 residues. V lost 0 bases to trimming and J lost 0 bases, with 21 bases between them. Germline V gives CDR1 DFQATT, CDR2 SNEGSKA (reference sequence). CDR3 amino acids: CSAREGGAAGIYSNQPQHF. DNA of the CDR3: TGCAGTGCTAGAGAGGGAGGGGCCGCGGGGATCTATAGCAATCAGCCCCAGCATTTT.

The chain couples TRBV12-3 or TRBV12-4 to TRBJ2-7; TRBD2 agrees at 8 bases. CDR3 length equals 14 residues. V lost 7 bases, J lost 6 bases, and 11 bases stayed unmatched. CDR3: CASTAHGGATEQYF. Here the CDR3 DNA reads TGTGCCAGCACCGCGCACGGGGGGGCGACCGAGCAGTACTTC.

This clonotype was picked up a small number of times. The chain links TRBV6-5 to TRBJ1-2; 7 bases are shared with TRBD1. The CDR3 length is 16 residues. Germline lookup yields CDR1 MNHEY and CDR2 SVGAGI. V was pared by 0 bases and J by 3 bases, with 7 bases of the junction left unmatched. This CDR3 reads CASSYSQGQGDYGYTF. The CDR3 coding sequence is TGTGCCAGCAGTTACTCACAGGGGCAGGGTGACTATGGCTACACCTTC.

This clonotype was counted many times. Its ends do not fully match the called genes, so a read error is possible. The chain joins TRBV24-1 to TRBJ2-7; 10 nucleotides align to TRBD1. Germline lookup yields CDR1 KGHDR and CDR2 SFDVKD. The CDR3 has 14 residues. The CDR3 here is CATSPGQGFLEQHF. The CDR3 DNA is TGTGCCACCTCTCCGGGACAGGGGTTTCTCGAGCAGCACTTC.

The V gene is TRBV15, the J gene TRBJ2-6; D assignment may be TRBD1 or TRBD2 (5 bases each). The CDR3 is 17 amino acids. The germline gives CDR1 LNHNV, CDR2 YYDKDF (reference sequence). The V end lost 1 base, the J end lost 4 bases, and 14 bases lay between the germline ends. The CDR3 DNA is TGTGCCACCAGCAGAGGCCGGTGGGGGACCGGGGCCAACGTCCTGACTTTC. Its translation is CATSRGRWGTGANVLTF.

This clonotype was detected many times. The gene calls are TRBV20-1 and TRBJ1-1; D not resolved. The germline CDR1 and CDR2 sequences are DFQATT and SNEGSKA (reference sequence). V was pared by 5 bases and J by 4 bases, with 8 bases between. The CDR3 consists of 11 residues. CDR3 region: CSADAPTEAFF. The CDR3 DNA follows: TGCAGTGCTGACGCCCCCACTGAAGCTTTCTTT.

The chain couples TRBV2 to TRBJ2-5; 7 nucleotides align to TRBD2. The germline CDR1 and CDR2 sequences are SNHLY and FYNNEI. The CDR3 is 14 amino acids. J was trimmed by 2 bases and V by 8 bases; bases with no gene match: 8. The CDR3 nucleotides are TGTGCCAGCCGTCCCACTAGCGCACAAGAGACCCAGTACTTC. Residues: CASRPTSAQETQYF. Based on the CDR3 plus reference TRBV2 and TRBJ2-5, the full variable domain is EPEVTQTPSHQVTQMGQEVILRCVPISNHLYFYWYRQILGQKVEFLVSFYNNEISEKSEIFDDQFSVERPDGSNFTLKIRSTKLEDSAMYFCASRPTSAQETQYFGPGTRLLVL.

The chain uses TRBV30 and TRBJ1-1; 9 bases line up with TRBD1. Germline trimming cut 8 bases from V and 5 bases from J; bases unmatched to any gene: 9. Germline loops: CDR1 GTSNPN, CDR2 SVGIG (reference sequence). The CDR3 spans 13 residues. CDR3 sequence reads: CATSDRGGTEAFF. The DNA of the CDR3 is TGTGCCACGAGCGACAGGGGGGGAACTGAAGCTTTCTTT.